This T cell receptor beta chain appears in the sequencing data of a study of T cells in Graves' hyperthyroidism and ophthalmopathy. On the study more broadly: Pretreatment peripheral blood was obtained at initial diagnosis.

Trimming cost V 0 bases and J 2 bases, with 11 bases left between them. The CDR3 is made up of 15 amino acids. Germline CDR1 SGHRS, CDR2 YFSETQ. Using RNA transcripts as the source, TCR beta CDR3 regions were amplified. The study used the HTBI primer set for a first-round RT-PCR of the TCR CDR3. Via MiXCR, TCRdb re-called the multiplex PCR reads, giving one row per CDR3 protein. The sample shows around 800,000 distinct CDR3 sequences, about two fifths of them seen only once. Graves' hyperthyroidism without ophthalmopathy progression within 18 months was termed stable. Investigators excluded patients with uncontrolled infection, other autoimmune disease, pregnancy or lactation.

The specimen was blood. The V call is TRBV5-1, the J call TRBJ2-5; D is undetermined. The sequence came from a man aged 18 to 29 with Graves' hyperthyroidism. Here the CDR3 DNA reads TGCGCCAGCAGCTTGGCCCGAGGCGATCAAGAGACCCAGTACTTC. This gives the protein CASSLARGDQETQYF. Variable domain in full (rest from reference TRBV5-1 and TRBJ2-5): KAGVTQTPRYLIKTRGQQVTLSCSPISGHRSVSWYQQTPGQGLQFLFEYFSETQRNKGNFPGRFSGRQFSNSRSEMNVSTLELGDSALYLCASSLARGDQETQYFGPGTRLLVL.